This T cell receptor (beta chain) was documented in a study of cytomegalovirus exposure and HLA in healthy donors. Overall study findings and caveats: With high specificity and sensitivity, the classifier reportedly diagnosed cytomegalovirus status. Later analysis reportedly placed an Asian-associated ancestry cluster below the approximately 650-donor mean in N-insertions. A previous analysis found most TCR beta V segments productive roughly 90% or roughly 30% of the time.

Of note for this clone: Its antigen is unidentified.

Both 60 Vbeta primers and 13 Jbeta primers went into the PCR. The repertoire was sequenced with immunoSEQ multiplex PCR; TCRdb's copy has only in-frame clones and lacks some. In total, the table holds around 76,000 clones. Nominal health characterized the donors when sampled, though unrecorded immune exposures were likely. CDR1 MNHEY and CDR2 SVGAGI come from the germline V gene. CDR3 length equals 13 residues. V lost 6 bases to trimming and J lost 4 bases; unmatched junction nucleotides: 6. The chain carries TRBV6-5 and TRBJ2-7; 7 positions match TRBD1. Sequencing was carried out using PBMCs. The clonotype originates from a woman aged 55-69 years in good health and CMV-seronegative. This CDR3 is CASSLEQGYEQYF. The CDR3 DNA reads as TGTGCCAGCAGCCTTGAACAGGGGTACGAGCAGTACTTC.